Listed below are T cell receptor beta chains from one sample, sequenced in a study of blood T cell repertoires in COVID-19. Only in-frame clones appear in the TCRdb table, and some are missing; sequencing was by immunoSEQ multiplex PCR. The profile shows roughly 120,000 clones, roughly 90% of them singletons. The sample was peripheral blood. These receptors all come from a man in his fifties with active COVID-19. The CDR3 runs from the conserved cysteine through the conserved F or W. The order of the fields is J gene, V gene, D gene, CDR3 protein, CDR3 DNA. D genes are given only for firm matches.

j_call: TRBJ2-1; v_call: TRBV7-3; d_call: TRBD2; cdr3_aa: CASSLITSGLNEQFF; cdr3_nt: TGTGCCAGCAGCTTAATTACTAGCGGTTTGAATGAGCAGTTCTTC
j_call: TRBJ1-1; v_call: TRBV6-1; d_call: .; cdr3_aa: CASSEAEKYRADTEAFF; cdr3_nt: TGTGCCAGCAGTGAAGCTGAGAAGTACAGGGCGGACACTGAAGCTTTCTTT
j_call: TRBJ1-2; v_call: TRBV12-3/TRBV12-4; d_call: TRBD1; cdr3_aa: CASSLTRRTGYTF; cdr3_nt: TGTGCCAGCAGTTTGACTAGAAGGACAGGGTACACCTTC
j_call: TRBJ2-1; v_call: TRBV25-1; d_call: .; cdr3_aa: CASSDRGLAPNNEQFF; cdr3_nt: TGTGCCAGCAGTGATAGGGGGCTAGCGCCCAACAATGAGCAGTTCTTC
j_call: TRBJ1-5; v_call: TRBV30; d_call: .; cdr3_aa: CDRPTRGKGNQPQHF; cdr3_nt: TGTGACCGCCCTACGCGGGGGAAAGGCAATCAGCCCCAGCATTTT
j_call: TRBJ1-1; v_call: TRBV6-5; d_call: TRBD1; cdr3_aa: CASKTGGVNTEAFF; cdr3_nt: TGTGCCAGCAAAACAGGGGGCGTAAACACTGAAGCTTTCTTT
j_call: TRBJ2-5; v_call: TRBV29-1; d_call: .; cdr3_aa: CSVEGFGNRETQYF; cdr3_nt: TGCAGCGTTGAAGGGTTCGGGAACCGAGAGACCCAGTACTTC
j_call: TRBJ1-1; v_call: TRBV6-5; d_call: .; cdr3_aa: CASRRTAPNTEAFF; cdr3_nt: TGTGCCAGCAGGCGGACAGCTCCGAACACTGAAGCTTTCTTT
j_call: TRBJ2-2; v_call: TRBV11-1; d_call: .; cdr3_aa: CASRSNRGGTGELFF; cdr3_nt: TGTGCCAGCAGGAGTAACAGGGGAGGCACCGGGGAGCTGTTTTTT
j_call: TRBJ1-1; v_call: TRBV7-9; d_call: .; cdr3_aa: CASSFLQIMNTEAFF; cdr3_nt: TGTGCCAGCAGCTTTTTACAGATCATGAACACTGAAGCTTTCTTT